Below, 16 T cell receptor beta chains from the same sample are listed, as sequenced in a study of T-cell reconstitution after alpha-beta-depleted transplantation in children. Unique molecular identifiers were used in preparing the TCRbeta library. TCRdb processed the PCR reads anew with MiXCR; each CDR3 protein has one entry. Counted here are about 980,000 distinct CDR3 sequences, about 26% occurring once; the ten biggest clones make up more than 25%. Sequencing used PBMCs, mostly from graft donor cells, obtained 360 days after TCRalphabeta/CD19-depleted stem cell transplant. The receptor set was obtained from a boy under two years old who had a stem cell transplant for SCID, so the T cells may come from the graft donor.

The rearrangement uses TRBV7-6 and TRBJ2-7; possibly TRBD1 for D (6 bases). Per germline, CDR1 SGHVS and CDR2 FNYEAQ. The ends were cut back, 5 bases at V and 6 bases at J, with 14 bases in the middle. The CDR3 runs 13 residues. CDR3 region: CASSVSRGAEQYF. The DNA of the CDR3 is TGTGCCAGCAGCGTCAGCAGGGGCGCCGAGCAGTACTTC.

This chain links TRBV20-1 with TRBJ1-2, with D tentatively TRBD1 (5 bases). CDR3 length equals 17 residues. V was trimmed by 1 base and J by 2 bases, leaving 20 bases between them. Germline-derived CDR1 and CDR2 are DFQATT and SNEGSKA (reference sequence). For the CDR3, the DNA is TGCAGTGCTAGAGGGACCAAGTTTGCGGGGCGCAACTATGGCTACACCTTC. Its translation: CSARGTKFAGRNYGYTF.

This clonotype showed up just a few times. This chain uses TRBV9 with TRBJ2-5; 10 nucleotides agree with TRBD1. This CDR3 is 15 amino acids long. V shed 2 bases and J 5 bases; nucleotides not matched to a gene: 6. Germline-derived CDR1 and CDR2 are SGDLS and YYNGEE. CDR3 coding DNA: TGTGCCAGCAGCGTGGGGACAGGGGACGTGGAGACCCAGTACTTC. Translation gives CASSVGTGDVETQYF.

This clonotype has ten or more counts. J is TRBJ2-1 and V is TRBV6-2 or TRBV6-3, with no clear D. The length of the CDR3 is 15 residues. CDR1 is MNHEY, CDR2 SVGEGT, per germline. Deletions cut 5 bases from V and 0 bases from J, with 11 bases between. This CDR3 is CASSTTRSSYNEQFF. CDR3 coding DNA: TGTGCCAGCAGTACAACCAGAAGCTCCTACAATGAGCAGTTCTTC.

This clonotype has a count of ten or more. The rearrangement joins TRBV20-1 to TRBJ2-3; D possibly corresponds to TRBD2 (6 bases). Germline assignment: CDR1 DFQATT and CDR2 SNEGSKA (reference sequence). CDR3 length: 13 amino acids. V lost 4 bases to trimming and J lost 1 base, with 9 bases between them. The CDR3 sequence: CSATTGGTDTQYF. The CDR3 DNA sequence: TGCAGTGCTACGACGGGGGGCACAGATACGCAGTATTTT.

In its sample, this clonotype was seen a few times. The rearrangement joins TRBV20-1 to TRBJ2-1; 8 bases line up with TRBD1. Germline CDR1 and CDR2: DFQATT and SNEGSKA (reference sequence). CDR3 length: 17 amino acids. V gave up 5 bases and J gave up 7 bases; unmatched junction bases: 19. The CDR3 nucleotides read TGCAGTGCTGTAACCCGACTAGGACCGGGACAGGCGAATGAGCAGTTCTTC. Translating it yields CSAVTRLGPGQANEQFF.

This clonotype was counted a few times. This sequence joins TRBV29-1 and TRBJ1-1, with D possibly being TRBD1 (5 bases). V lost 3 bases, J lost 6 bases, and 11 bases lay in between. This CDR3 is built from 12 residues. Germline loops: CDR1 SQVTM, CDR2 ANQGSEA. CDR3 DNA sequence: TGCAGCGTTGAGCCGGGACCGGCTGAAGCTTTCTTT. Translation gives CSVEPGPAEAFF.

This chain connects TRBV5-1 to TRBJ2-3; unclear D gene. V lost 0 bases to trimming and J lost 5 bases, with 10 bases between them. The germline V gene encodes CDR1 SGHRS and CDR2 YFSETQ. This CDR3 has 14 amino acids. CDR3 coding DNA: TGCGCCAGCAGCTTGGAACTCCCAGGAGATACGCAGTATTTT. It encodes CASSLELPGDTQYF.

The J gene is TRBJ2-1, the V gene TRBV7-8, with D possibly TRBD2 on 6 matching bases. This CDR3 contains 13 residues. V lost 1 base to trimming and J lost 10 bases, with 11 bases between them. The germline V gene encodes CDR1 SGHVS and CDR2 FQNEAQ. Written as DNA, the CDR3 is TGTGCCAGCAGCTTAGTGAGCGCGGGGGAGCAGTTCTTC. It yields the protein CASSLVSAGEQFF.

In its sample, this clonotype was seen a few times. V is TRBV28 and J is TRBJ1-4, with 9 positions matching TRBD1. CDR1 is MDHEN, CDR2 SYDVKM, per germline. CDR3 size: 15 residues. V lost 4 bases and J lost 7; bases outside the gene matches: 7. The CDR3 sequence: CASSWGQGFSEKLFF. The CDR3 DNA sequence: TGTGCCAGCAGTTGGGGACAGGGTTTTAGTGAAAAACTGTTTTTT.

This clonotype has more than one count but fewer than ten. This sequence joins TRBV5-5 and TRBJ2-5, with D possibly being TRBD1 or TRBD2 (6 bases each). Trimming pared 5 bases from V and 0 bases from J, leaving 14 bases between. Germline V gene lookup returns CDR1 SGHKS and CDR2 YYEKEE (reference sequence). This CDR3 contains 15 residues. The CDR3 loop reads CASRHQRGDQETQYF. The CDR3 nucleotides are TGTGCCAGCAGACACCAGAGGGGGGACCAAGAGACCCAGTACTTC.

Here the CDR3 reads CASGALDSYEQYF. The CDR3 region has the DNA TGTGCCAGTGGGGCCCTCGATTCCTACGAGCAGTACTTC. This rearrangement joins TRBV10-3 to TRBJ2-7, with D possibly TRBD1 on 5 matching bases. The CDR3 spans 13 residues. Germline loops: CDR1 ENHRY, CDR2 SYGVKD. V was shortened by 10 bases and J by 1 base, with 14 bases between the two germline ends.

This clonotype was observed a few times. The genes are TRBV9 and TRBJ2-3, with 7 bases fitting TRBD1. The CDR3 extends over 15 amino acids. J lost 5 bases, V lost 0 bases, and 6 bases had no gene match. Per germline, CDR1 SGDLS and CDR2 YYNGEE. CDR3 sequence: CASSVEGAPGDTQYF. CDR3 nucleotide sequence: TGTGCCAGCAGCGTAGAGGGGGCACCGGGAGATACGCAGTATTTT.

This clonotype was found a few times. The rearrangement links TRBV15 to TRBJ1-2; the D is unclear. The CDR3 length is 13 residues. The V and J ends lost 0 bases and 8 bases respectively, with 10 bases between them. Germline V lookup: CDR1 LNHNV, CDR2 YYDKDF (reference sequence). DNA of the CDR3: TGTGCCACCAGCAGAGATAGGACGGGGGGCTACACCTTC. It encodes CATSRDRTGGYTF. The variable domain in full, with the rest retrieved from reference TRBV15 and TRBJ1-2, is DAMVIQNPRYQVTQFGKPVTLSCSQTLNHNVMYWYQQKSSQAPKLLFHYYDKDFNNEADTPDNFQSRRPNTSFCFLDIRSPGLGDTAMYLCATSRDRTGGYTFGSGTRLTVV.

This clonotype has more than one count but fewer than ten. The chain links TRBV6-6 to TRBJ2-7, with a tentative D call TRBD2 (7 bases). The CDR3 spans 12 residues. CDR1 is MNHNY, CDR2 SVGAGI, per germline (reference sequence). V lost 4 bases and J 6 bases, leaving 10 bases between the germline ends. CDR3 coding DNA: TGTGCCAGCAGTTGGGAGGGGGGCGAGCAGTACTTC. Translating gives CASSWEGGEQYF.

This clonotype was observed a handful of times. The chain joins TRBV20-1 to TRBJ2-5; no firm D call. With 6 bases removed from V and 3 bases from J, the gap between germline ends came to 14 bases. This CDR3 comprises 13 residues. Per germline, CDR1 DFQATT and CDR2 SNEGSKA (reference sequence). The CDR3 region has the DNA TGCAGTGCGGTACTTGCAGGAAAAGAGACCCAGTACTTC. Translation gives CSAVLAGKETQYF.